The 20 T cell receptor beta chains in this list originate from one sample, sequenced in a study of OX40 agonist ivuxolimab in advanced cancers. The repertoire was sequenced with immunoSEQ multiplex PCR; TCRdb's copy has only in-frame clones and lacks some. This sample has around 98,000 clones; roughly 89% occur once, and the top ten carry approximately 0.5%. The specimen comprised CD4+ or CD8+ T cells sorted from blood, sampled in a trial of the OX40 agonist ivuxolimab. These receptor sequences come from an adult with an advanced solid tumor such as melanoma, head and neck, liver or kidney cancer.

The V call is TRBV6-1, the J call TRBJ2-1; D may be TRBD1 (6 bases). V was pared by 3 bases and J by 7 bases, with 10 bases between. This CDR3 has 13 residues. Germline CDR1 reads MNHNS; CDR2 reads SASEGT. The CDR3 bases are TGTGCCAGCAGTGATAGGGGGTGGAATGAGCAGTTCTTC. Encoded protein: CASSDRGWNEQFF.

The chain recombines TRBV6-1 with TRBJ2-3, with D perhaps being TRBD1 or TRBD2 (6 bases each). This CDR3 region has 18 residues. The V and J ends lost 0 bases and 4 bases respectively, with 20 bases between them. The V gene's germline CDR1 is MNHNS and CDR2 SASEGT. The CDR3 is CASSEALWGGGQADTQYF. DNA of the CDR3: TGTGCCAGCAGTGAAGCGCTTTGGGGTGGGGGGCAGGCAGATACGCAGTATTTT.

This chain links TRBV5-1 with TRBJ2-5; D gene uncertain. Looked up from germline, CDR1 is SGHRS and CDR2 is YFSETQ. The CDR3 length is 15 residues. The ends were cut back, 1 base at V and 1 base at J, with 11 bases in the middle. The CDR3 DNA reads TGCGCCAGCAGCTTGATTGGTACCAGCCAAGAGACCCAGTACTTC. This translates into CASSLIGTSQETQYF.

The genes are TRBV14 and TRBJ2-6; possibly TRBD2 for D (6 bases). Germline CDR1 is SGHDN and CDR2 is FVKESK. This CDR3 has 18 amino acids. Trimming shortened V by 4 bases and J by 2 bases, and 18 bases separated the two germline ends. The CDR3 loop reads CASSPPPGVIAGANVLTF. Written as DNA, the CDR3 is TGTGCCAGCAGCCCCCCGCCGGGGGTTATTGCTGGGGCCAACGTCCTGACTTTC.

This clone showed up just once. The chain uses TRBV6-5 and TRBJ1-2; D is uncertain. This CDR3 comprises 15 residues. CDR1 and CDR2 (germline): MNHEY, SVGAGI. V shed 4 bases and J shed 3 bases, with 15 bases lying between them. The DNA of the CDR3 is TGTGCCAGCAGTTCCCGCAGGACGGCGGACTATGGCTACACCTTC. Translated, it gives CASSSRRTADYGYTF.

This clone has only a few counts. This chain links TRBV28 with TRBJ1-5; D may be TRBD1 (6 bases). Trimming stripped 6 bases from V and 7 bases from J, with 13 bases between. The CDR3 is 13 amino acids. The V gene's germline CDR1 is MDHEN and CDR2 SYDVKM. The CDR3 bases are TGTGCCAGCAGGGGCAGGGGTTGGCAGCCCCAGCATTTT. This encodes CASRGRGWQPQHF.

In this sample, this clone turned up a few times. The chain couples TRBV19 to TRBJ1-6, with a weak D call TRBD1 (6 bases). V lost 0 bases and J 8 bases, leaving 11 bases between the germline ends. There are 15 residues in the CDR3. Per the germline V gene, CDR1 is LNHDA and CDR2 is SQIVND (reference sequence). The CDR3 DNA reads as TGTGCCAGTAGTATAGATCGAGCAGGGGATTCACCCCTCCACTTT. Protein product: CASSIDRAGDSPLHF.

In its sample, this clone was seen once. V gene TRBV7-8 combines with J gene TRBJ2-3, with TRBD1 matching over 8 bases. Germline CDR1 is SGHVS and CDR2 is FQNEAQ. The CDR3 length is 19 residues. V was clipped by 5 bases and J by 3 bases; unmatched bases: 19. DNA for the CDR3: TGTGCCAGCAGCCCATTCGTTTCACCCGACAGGGGTCGGACAGATACGCAGTATTTT. Translated, it gives CASSPFVSPDRGRTDTQYF. The full variable domain, with the rest looked up from reference TRBV7-8 and TRBJ2-3, is GAGVSQSPRYKVAKRGQDVALRCDPISGHVSLFWYQQALGQGPEFLTYFQNEAQLDKSGLPSDRFFAERPEGSVSTLKIQRTQQEDSAVYLCASSPFVSPDRGRTDTQYFGPGTRLTVL.

Notes on this clone: At the DNA level, this CDR3 is encoded by other sequences in the same sample as well. V gene TRBV18 combines with J gene TRBJ1-2; TRBD1 might be the D (6 bases). V lost 6 bases and J 0 bases, leaving 11 bases between the germline ends. The CDR3 covers 14 residues. From germline, CDR1 is KGHSH and CDR2 LQKENI. For the CDR3, the DNA is TGTGCCAGCTCCCTGGACAGAGCTAACTATGGCTACACCTTC. Translating it yields CASSLDRANYGYTF.

This chain connects TRBV19 to TRBJ2-4; D perhaps matches TRBD1 (6 bases). Germline CDR1 is LNHDA and CDR2 is SQIVND (reference sequence). This CDR3 comprises 17 residues. V was cut by 8 bases and J by 0 bases, with 20 bases left in between. In nucleotides, the CDR3 is TGTGCCAGTTCAACCCGACAGGCGACAATAGCCAAAAACATTCAGTACTTC. Residues: CASSTRQATIAKNIQYF.

The J gene is TRBJ2-1, the V gene TRBV18; TRBD1 is a possible D gene (6 bases). This CDR3 contains 14 residues. Trimming took 2 bases from V and 12 from J, leaving 17 bases between them. Germline CDR1 KGHSH, CDR2 LQKENI. The CDR3 loop is CASSPATGAGVQFF. CDR3 nucleotides: TGTGCCAGCTCACCAGCAACCGGGGCAGGGGTGCAGTTCTTC.

The J gene is TRBJ1-4, the V gene TRBV6-1; D unclear. The CDR3 runs 12 residues. The ends were cut back, 5 bases at V and 8 bases at J, with 9 bases in the middle. The germline V gene encodes CDR1 MNHNS and CDR2 SASEGT. CDR3 in DNA: TGTGCCAGCAGTATGACGAGCGAAAAACTGTTTTTT. This translates into CASSMTSEKLFF.

The V call is TRBV6-6, the J call TRBJ2-5, with D hard to call. This CDR3 contains 16 residues. Germline V lookup: CDR1 MNHNY, CDR2 SVGAGI (reference sequence). The V end lost 4 bases, the J end lost 4 bases, and 19 bases lay between the germline ends. CDR3 in amino acids: CASSFLTGPDGETQYF. CDR3 DNA sequence: TGTGCCAGCAGTTTCCTCACCGGCCCAGACGGAGAGACCCAGTACTTC.

The chain has TRBV7-2 and TRBJ2-7, with D uncertain. The CDR3 extends over 14 amino acids. Germline assignment: CDR1 SGHTA and CDR2 FQGNSA. The V and J ends lost 5 bases and 5 bases respectively, with 16 bases between them. In DNA, the CDR3 is TGTGCCAGCAGCCCTGAGGTAGTTGTCCACGAGCAGTACTTC. It is translated as CASSPEVVVHEQYF. The full variable domain, completed using reference TRBV7-2 and TRBJ2-7, is GAGVSQSPSNKVTEKGKDVELRCDPISGHTALYWYRQSLGQGLEFLIYFQGNSAPDKSGLPSDRFSAERTGGSVSTLTIQRTQQEDSAVYLCASSPEVVVHEQYFGPGTRLTVT.

V gene TRBV6-5 combines with J gene TRBJ2-7, with 8 positions matching TRBD1. CDR3 length: 14 amino acids. Germline V gene lookup returns CDR1 MNHEY and CDR2 SVGAGI. The J segment lost 6 bases and the V segment lost 1 base, leaving 5 bases of the junction unmatched. CDR3 protein: CASSYLDRVGEQYF. The DNA for the CDR3 is TGTGCCAGCAGTTACTTGGACAGGGTGGGCGAGCAGTACTTC.

This chain uses TRBV4-3 with TRBJ2-1; D is undetermined. Germline V lookup: CDR1 LGHNA, CDR2 YSLEER. V was clipped by 0 bases and J by 3 bases, with 18 bases between them. The CDR3 loop spans 18 amino acids. Here the CDR3 reads CASSQDLDPQDDYNEQFF. The CDR3 nucleotides are TGCGCCAGCAGCCAAGATCTGGACCCCCAGGATGACTACAATGAGCAGTTCTTC.

The chain recombines TRBV19 with TRBJ1-2, with 7 bases that match TRBD1. The CDR3 extends over 14 amino acids. J was trimmed by 2 bases and V by 7 bases; bases with no gene match: 7. Germline V CDR1 and CDR2: LNHDA, SQIVND (reference sequence). The CDR3 nucleotides read TGTGCCAGTACCTCCACAGGGGAGAACTATGGCTACACCTTC. This gives the protein CASTSTGENYGYTF.

The chain links TRBV19 to TRBJ2-7, with D hard to call. Germline V CDR1 and CDR2: LNHDA, SQIVND (reference sequence). Trimming took off 5 bases at V and 1 base at J, with 9 bases between the two ends. The CDR3 runs 13 residues. In DNA, the CDR3 is TGTGCCAGTAGTGGAGACTCTTCCTACGAGCAGTACTTC. This gives the protein CASSGDSSYEQYF.

This clone was seen a handful of times. The chain carries TRBV7-2 and TRBJ1-2, with 10 bases that match TRBD1. CDR1 is SGHTA, CDR2 FQGNSA, per germline. Trimming removed 4 bases from V and 4 bases from J; junction bases left unmatched: 12. CDR3 length: 17 residues. The CDR3 nucleotides are TGTGCCAGCAGCTCTCCACAAGGGACAGGGGTGGTCTATGGCTACACCTTC. Translation gives CASSSPQGTGVVYGYTF.

This clone was counted only a few times. The chain has TRBV11-1 and TRBJ2-3; 12 bases fit TRBD2. Germline CDR1 SGHAT, CDR2 FQDESV (reference sequence). There are 16 residues in the CDR3. J gave up 4 bases and V 5 bases, and 7 bases lay outside the gene matches. The CDR3 DNA is TGTGCCAGCAGCCCCCTAGCGGGGGGGCCGGCAGATACGCAGTATTTT. It translates to CASSPLAGGPADTQYF.